The 3 T cell receptor beta chains in this list originate from one sample, sequenced in a study of cytomegalovirus exposure and HLA in healthy donors. The PCR contained 60 Vbeta and 13 Jbeta primers. Sequencing was performed with immunoSEQ multiplex PCR; in TCRdb, only in-frame clones are kept and a portion is missing. The sample yields 150,000 or so clones, 80% seen once. Sequencing used PBMCs. These receptors were collected from a man aged 50 to 60 in good health and CMV-seronegative.

This chain links TRBV19 with TRBJ2-6, with TRBD1 matching over 8 bases. There are 18 residues in the CDR3. Trimming at V came to 4 bases and at J to 0 bases, leaving 8 bases not matched to a gene. The germline gives CDR1 LNHDA, CDR2 SQIVND (reference sequence). CDR3 in DNA: TGTGCCAGTAGTACAGACAGGGGTCTCAGCTCTGGGGCCAACGTCCTGACTTTC. Translating it yields CASSTDRGLSSGANVLTF.

V gene TRBV27 combines with J gene TRBJ2-7; the D gene is possibly TRBD1 (5 bases). Trimming shortened V by 3 bases and J by 3 bases, and 9 bases separated the two germline ends. The CDR3 has 13 residues. Germline lookup yields CDR1 MNHEY and CDR2 SMNVEV (reference sequence). The CDR3 loop is CASSFTGSYEQYF. In DNA, the CDR3 is TGTGCCAGCAGTTTCACAGGAAGCTACGAGCAGTACTTC.

This clone was seen a handful of times. One junction end does not reproduce the germline sequence, and a read error may be involved. The chain has TRBV7-8 and TRBJ2-1, with TRBD1 as a possible D gene (6 bases). CDR1 SGHVS and CDR2 FQNEAQ come from the germline V gene. The CDR3 has 15 amino acids. CDR3 sequence reads: CASSLDGTTYNEQFF. CDR3 bases: TGTGCCAGCAGTTTAGACGGGACAACCTACAATGAGCAGTTCTTC.